This T cell receptor beta chain was captured by sequencing in a study of early T cells in non-severe SARS-CoV-2 infection. For the study at large: Sequencing of bulk RNA from unsorted whole blood was done, without chain pairing.

Unique molecular identifiers were attached to individual cDNA molecules. One entry per CDR3 protein results from TCRdb running MiXCR on the 5' RACE reads. The sample consists of approximately 81,000 distinct CDR3 sequences, over 12% of them appearing once. CDR1 is MNHEY and CDR2 is SVGAGI in the germline V gene. The CDR3 covers 16 residues. The ends were cut back, 6 bases at V and 3 bases at J, with 21 bases in the middle. The sequence was collected from an adult who was a healthcare worker with PCR-confirmed SARS-CoV-2 infection or an uninfected control (not recorded which). The material sequenced was whole blood. This chain connects TRBV6-5 to TRBJ2-7; no firm D call. CDR3 in DNA: TGTGCCAGCAGGATTACCCCTGTGGTCGGAAGCTACGAGCAGTACTTC. Encoded protein: CASRITPVVGSYEQYF.